The 10 T cell receptor beta chains below all came from one sample that was sequenced in a study of T cell responses to AZD1222 COVID-19 vaccine. Using immunoSEQ multiplex PCR, the repertoire was profiled, and TCRdb retains in-frame clones only, with some absent. The repertoire holds 150,000 or so clones, with around four fifths as singletons. The specimen comprised peripheral blood, sampled on day 0 of MenACWY control vaccination. All receptors derive from an adult in good health.

This chain's CDR3 is CASSEGIQGSYEQYV. CDR3 sequence (DNA): TGTGCCAGCAGTGAAGGCATACAGGGGTCATACGAGCAGTACGTC. The chain carries TRBV6-1 and TRBJ2-7, with 7 positions matching TRBD1. The CDR3 is 15 residues long. CDR1 and CDR2 from the germline V gene are MNHNS and SASEGT. V gave up 1 base and J gave up 4 bases; unmatched junction bases: 7.

This sequence joins TRBV5-5 and TRBJ1-4, with D possibly matching TRBD1 (5 bases). The CDR3 sequence is 17 residues long. The V and J ends lost 4 bases and 2 bases respectively, with 18 bases between them. CDR1 is SGHKS, CDR2 YYEKEE, per germline (reference sequence). The CDR3 nucleotides are TGTGCCAGCAGCCCCCCGTCGGGGGTAGCCACTAATGAAAAACTGTTTTTT. This encodes CASSPPSGVATNEKLFF. Looking up the rest from reference TRBV5-5 and TRBJ1-4 gives the full variable domain: DAGVTQSPTHLIKTRGQQVTLRCSPISGHKSVSWYQQVLGQGPQFIFQYYEKEERGRGNFPDRFSARQFPNYSSELNVNALLLGDSALYLCASSPPSGVATNEKLFFGSGTQLSVL.

This clone was seen more than once but under ten times. This chain joins TRBV19 and TRBJ1-5, with D perhaps matching TRBD1 (5 bases). Per germline, CDR1 LNHDA and CDR2 SQIVND (reference sequence). V lost 5 bases to trimming and J lost 0 bases, with 8 bases between them. This CDR3 comprises 14 residues. CDR3 residues: CASSGGGSNQPQHF. CDR3 nucleotide sequence: TGTGCCAGTAGTGGGGGGGGTAGCAATCAGCCCCAGCATTTT.

The chain combines TRBV2 with TRBJ2-7; D may be TRBD1 (6 bases). Looked up from germline, CDR1 is SNHLY and CDR2 is FYNNEI. V lost 8 bases and J 4 bases, leaving 12 bases between the germline ends. CDR3 length: 12 amino acids. The DNA for the CDR3 is TGTGCCAGCCGACAGGCAGGTTACGAGCAGTACTTC. This encodes CASRQAGYEQYF.

The chain has TRBV5-1 and TRBJ2-7, with D perhaps matching TRBD1 or TRBD2 (5 bases each). The CDR3 length is 15 residues. Germline CDR1 reads SGHRS; CDR2 reads YFSETQ. The germline V and J ends were trimmed by 0 bases and 4 bases, with 14 bases remaining between them. This chain's CDR3 is CASSLAGLRGYEQYF. The CDR3 DNA reads TGCGCCAGCAGCTTGGCGGGGTTAAGGGGATACGAGCAGTACTTC.

This clone was detected once. The chain recombines TRBV29-1 with TRBJ1-2, with 9 bases fitting TRBD1. The J segment lost 9 bases and the V segment lost 6 bases, leaving 8 bases of the junction unmatched. Germline values: CDR1 SQVTM, CDR2 ANQGSEA. The CDR3 length is 12 residues. DNA for the CDR3: TGCAGCGTGGCGGGGGACAGGGATAGCTACACCTTC. The encoded protein is CSVAGDRDSYTF.

The CDR3 DNA reads TGTGCCATCCGGGGGGGGGAAACCTACGAGCAGTACTTC. Translation gives CAIRGGETYEQYF. This chain links TRBV10-3 with TRBJ2-7; 8 positions match TRBD2. V was clipped by 8 bases and J by 2 bases; unmatched bases: 5. Germline V gene data show CDR1 as ENHRY and CDR2 as SYGVKD. This CDR3 spans 13 amino acids.

The chain links TRBV27 to TRBJ1-6; tentative D call: TRBD1 (6 bases). In germline, CDR1 is MNHEY, CDR2 SMNVEV (reference sequence). The germline V and J ends were trimmed by 0 bases and 6 bases, with 12 bases remaining between them. The CDR3 has 16 residues. CDR3: CASSLSSPRGNSPLHF. The CDR3 DNA is TGTGCCAGCAGTTTATCGTCCCCCAGGGGTAATTCACCCCTCCACTTT.

The V gene is TRBV10-2, the J gene TRBJ2-2; tentative D call: TRBD1 (6 bases). The germline V gene encodes CDR1 WSHSY and CDR2 SAAADI. CDR3 length equals 15 residues. V lost 11 bases to trimming and J lost 1 base, with 17 bases between them. As DNA, the CDR3 is TGCGCCGTCCACCGGGCAGGGGAGAACACCGGGGAGCTGTTTTTT. Its translation: CAVHRAGENTGELFF.

The gene calls are TRBV5-1 and TRBJ2-1, with 10 positions matching TRBD2. The ends lost 2 bases at V and 8 bases at J; junction bases unmatched: 7. Germline V gene sequence: CDR1 SGHRS, CDR2 YFSETQ. The CDR3 totals 15 residues. The CDR3 DNA sequence: TGCGCCAGCAGCTTACAGGAGCGGGGGGGCCATGAGCAGTTCTTC. Its translation: CASSLQERGGHEQFF.